This section outlines one T cell receptor (beta chain) sequence together with its context. Its antigen remains unidentified. Base qualities are not at hand, and no much larger clone is one base apart. This record belongs to a study of Ad26.COV2.S vaccination and SARS-CoV-2 variants (dated by TCRdb to the early 2020s). For the wider study: Donors in the vaccine arm were drawn from COV1001, a multicentre, randomized, double-blind, placebo-controlled phase I-IIa trial testing Ad26.COV2.S in healthy adults. Ad26.COV2.S was administered intramuscularly at a dose of 5x10^10 or 1x10^11 viral particles, either as one shot or as two shots given 56 days apart. Sequencing of the TCRbeta repertoire served to evaluate the specificity and breadth of SARS-CoV-2-reactive T cell receptors following Ad26.COV2.S vaccination. The TCR-sequenced set comprised around 32 samples: approximately 19 Ad26.COV2.S vaccine recipients, 5 placebo recipients and 8 SARS-CoV-2 convalescent individuals. Trial participants were randomized into five groups of five: low-dose or high-dose Ad26.COV2.S given once or twice, or placebo on both occasions. Throughout the experiments and outcome assessment, investigators stayed blinded to trial group allocation.

The immunoSEQ Assay was the method used to sequence TCRbeta CDR3 regions. After extraction, genomic DNA underwent amplification by bias-controlled multiplex PCR, followed by high-throughput sequencing. Per the original workflow: Collapsing and filtering of sequences were performed to quantify the absolute abundance of each unique TCRbeta CDR3 region. T cell fraction was estimated by normalizing TCRbeta template counts to usable DNA, which was measured by amplifying reference genes present in all nucleated cells. Repertoire TCRs were annotated as SARS-CoV-2-specific when V gene, CDR3 amino acid sequence and J gene were exactly matched to a known reactive TCR set. The reference SARS-CoV-2 TCR set was derived from MIRA and filtered for enrichment in COVID-19-positive ImmuneCODE repertoires, a step that removed public or cross-reactive TCRs. Based on the MIRA antigens, annotated TCRs were further analysed at the level of specific ORF or position within ORF. Breadth was defined as annotated unique rearrangements over total unique productive rearrangements; depth was the summed frequency of those rearrangements. TCR breadth was compared between groups using two-sided Wilcoxon rank-sum tests. TCRdb provides this immuneACCESS table in a form limited to in-frame rearrangements. Some clones are lacking; in checked studies, under half of them reflect an unresolved V gene, and why the rest are absent is not known. Clonal size and the V and J genes are those of that table, whereas D and trimming came from the DNA. The sample table holds about 400,000 clones, of which around 87% were seen once. Of the sample, approximately 4% falls within the top ten clones.

Points the paper makes about the study in general: Comparable non-spike TCR breadth was observed between vaccine and placebo recipients, consistent with only spike being contained in the vaccine. After vaccination, substantial breadth of spike-specific CD8+ and CD4+ T cell responses was reported. Ad26.COV2.S recipients had higher spike-specific TCR breadth than placebo recipients (P = 0.0014). It was noted by the authors that total T cell responses may have been underestimated by the TCR breadth and depth analyses. Comparing responses between vaccine doses or regimens was not something the study was powered to do.

The sample's treatment or condition, from its label and the paper: roughly 20 received Ad26.COV2.S at low or high dose, single or two shots; roughly five received placebo; per-sample allocation not given. Repertoires of vaccine and placebo recipients were sequenced from samples taken on day 63 after the first injection. Cohort 1b enrolled 25 or so adults aged 18-55 years at a single site in Boston, USA, between 29 July and 7 August 2020. Ad26.COV2.S consisted of a replication-incompetent adenovirus type 26 vector by which a prefusion-stabilized SARS-CoV-2 spike protein from the original Wuhan strain was expressed. The clonotype originates from a person aged 18-60 years who received the Ad26.COV2.S COVID-19 vaccine or a placebo. The sample consisted of peripheral blood, taken in a trial of Ad26.COV2.S vaccine versus placebo.

The CDR3 amino acid sequence is: CASSFRTGKGETQYF. The bases read TGTGCCAGCAGTTTCCGGACAGGGAAGGGGGAGACCCAGTACTTC. The rearrangement joined TRBV6-2 or TRBV6-3 to TRBJ2-5, and TRBD1 matches 8 of the central bases. The CDR1 and CDR2 encoded by the germline V gene are MNHEY and SVGEGT. Measured from the cysteine to the phenylalanine, the CDR3 is 15 residues long. Only CDR3 DNA remains: 45 bases, in frame from the first base. The germline V and J ends show losses of 4 bases and 5 bases respectively, and no gene match explains 9 bases of the junction.